The following is a TCR beta chain sequence with its context. Its antigen is unknown. CDR3 length: 13 residues. The V and J ends lost 1 base and 5 bases respectively, with 9 bases between them. Germline V gene sequence: CDR1 LGHDT, CDR2 YNNKEL (reference sequence). TCRdb passed the 5' RACE reads through MiXCR, listing each CDR3 protein once. The sample lists 220,000 or so distinct CDR3 sequences, roughly 7% occurring once. The record originates from a study of identical twins. Study-wide points: Insertions ran lower in abundant cord blood beta clonotypes, though not in memory repertoires. Zero-insertion analyses could be partly confounded by invariant MAIT and iNKT cells.

This sample was shared with a second study, whose subject was yellow fever vaccine responses in identical twins.

Sequences were obtained from memory (CD45RO+) T cells sorted from blood. This chain joins TRBV3-1 and TRBJ2-7, with D uncertain. The TCR was taken from a woman in her late teens or twenties in good health. The CDR3 loop is CASSQVQTHEQYF. DNA for the CDR3: TGTGCCAGCAGCCAAGTCCAAACCCACGAGCAGTACTTC.